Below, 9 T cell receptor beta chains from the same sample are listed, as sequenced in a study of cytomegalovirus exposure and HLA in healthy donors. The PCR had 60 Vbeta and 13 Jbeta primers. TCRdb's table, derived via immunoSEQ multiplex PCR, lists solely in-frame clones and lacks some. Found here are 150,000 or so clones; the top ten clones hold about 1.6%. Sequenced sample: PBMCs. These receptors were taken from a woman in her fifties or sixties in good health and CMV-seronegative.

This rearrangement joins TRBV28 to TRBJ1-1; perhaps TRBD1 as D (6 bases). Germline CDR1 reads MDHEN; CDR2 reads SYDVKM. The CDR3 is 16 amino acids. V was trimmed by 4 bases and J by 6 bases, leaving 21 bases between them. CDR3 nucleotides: TGTGCCAGCAGTTCCGATTCCCAGGGGTATAGGGCTGAAGCTTTCTTT. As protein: CASSSDSQGYRAEAFF.

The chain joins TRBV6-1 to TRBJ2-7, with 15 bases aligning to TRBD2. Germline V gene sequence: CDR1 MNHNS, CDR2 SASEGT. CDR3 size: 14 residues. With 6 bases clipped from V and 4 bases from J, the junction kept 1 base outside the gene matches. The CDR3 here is CASRGTSGGYEQYF. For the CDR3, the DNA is TGTGCCAGCAGGGGGACTAGCGGGGGGTACGAGCAGTACTTC.

CDR3 sequence: CSETTGGGGETQYF. CDR3 DNA: TGCAGCGAGACGACAGGGGGCGGGGGAGAGACCCAGTACTTC. The chain joins TRBV29-1 to TRBJ2-5; 10 bases are shared with TRBD1. This CDR3 has 14 amino acids. Germline V gene sequence: CDR1 SQVTM, CDR2 ANQGSEA. V lost 7 bases and J lost 4; bases outside the gene matches: 9.

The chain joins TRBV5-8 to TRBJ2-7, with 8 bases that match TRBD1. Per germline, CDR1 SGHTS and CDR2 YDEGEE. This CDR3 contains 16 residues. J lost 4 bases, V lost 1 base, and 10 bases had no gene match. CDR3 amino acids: CASSLYSGTGDYEQYF. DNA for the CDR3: TGTGCCAGCAGCTTGTATTCCGGGACAGGAGATTACGAGCAGTACTTC.

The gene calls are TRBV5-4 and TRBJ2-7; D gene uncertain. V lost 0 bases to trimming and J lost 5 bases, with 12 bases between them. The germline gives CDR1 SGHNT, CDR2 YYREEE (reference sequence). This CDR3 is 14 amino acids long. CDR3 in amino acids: CASSLGPLGHEQYF. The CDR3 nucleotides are TGTGCCAGCAGCTTGGGGCCCTTGGGCCACGAGCAGTACTTC.

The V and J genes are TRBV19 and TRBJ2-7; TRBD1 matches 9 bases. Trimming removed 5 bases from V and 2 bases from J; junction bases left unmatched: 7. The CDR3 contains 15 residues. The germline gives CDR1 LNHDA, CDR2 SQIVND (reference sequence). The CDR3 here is CASSAGQGPAYEQYF. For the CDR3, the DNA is TGTGCCAGTAGTGCCGGACAGGGGCCGGCCTACGAGCAGTACTTC.

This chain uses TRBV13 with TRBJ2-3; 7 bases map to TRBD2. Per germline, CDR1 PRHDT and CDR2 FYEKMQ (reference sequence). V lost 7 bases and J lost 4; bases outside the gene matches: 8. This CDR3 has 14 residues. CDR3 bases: TGTGCCAGCAATGGGGGGGGACGGCCAGATACGCAGTATTTT. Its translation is CASNGGGRPDTQYF.

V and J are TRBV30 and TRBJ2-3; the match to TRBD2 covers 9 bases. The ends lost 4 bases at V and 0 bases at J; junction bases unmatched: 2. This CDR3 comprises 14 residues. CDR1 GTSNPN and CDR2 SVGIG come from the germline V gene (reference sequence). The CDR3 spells CAWNSGSSTDTQYF. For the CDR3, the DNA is TGTGCCTGGAATAGCGGGAGTAGCACAGATACGCAGTATTTT. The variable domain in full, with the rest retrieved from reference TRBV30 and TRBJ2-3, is SQTIHQWPATLVQPVGSPLSLECTVEGTSNPNLYWYRQAAGRGLQLLFYSVGIGQISSEVPQNLSASRPQDRQFILSSKKLLLSDSGFYLCAWNSGSSTDTQYFGPGTRLTVL.

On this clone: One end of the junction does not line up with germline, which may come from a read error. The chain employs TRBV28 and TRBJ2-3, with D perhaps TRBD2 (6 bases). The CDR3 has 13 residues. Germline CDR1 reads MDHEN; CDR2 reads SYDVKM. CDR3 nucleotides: TGTGCCAGCAGTCCCATCCGGTGGGAGGATCGACTTTTT. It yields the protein CASSPIRWEDRLF.